This TCR beta chain was retrieved from a study of Ad26.COV2.S vaccination and SARS-CoV-2 variants. The wider study: Ad26.COV2.S given intramuscularly, once or twice 56 days apart.

Libraries were prepared by immunoSEQ multiplex PCR; TCRdb keeps only in-frame clonotypes and omits some of them. Of about 260,000 clones in the sample, around 88% are singletons; the top ten hold about 2.7%. V was shortened by 2 bases and J by 0 bases, with 6 bases between the two germline ends. This CDR3 is 14 amino acids long. Germline CDR1 and CDR2: SGDLS and YYNGEE. Concerning this clone: This CDR3 is also generated by other DNA sequences in the sample.

As to treatment: over 15 received Ad26.COV2.S at low or high dose, single or two shots; about five received placebo; per-sample allocation not given. Vaccine and placebo recipients were sampled on day 63 after the first injection. This specimen consisted of peripheral blood, obtained in a trial of Ad26.COV2.S vaccine versus placebo. This receptor was taken from a person between 18 and 59 years old who received the Ad26.COV2.S COVID-19 vaccine or a placebo. The chain links TRBV9 to TRBJ2-1; D is unresolved. CDR3 in DNA: TGTGCCAGCAGCGTCGGTCCCTCCTACAATGAGCAGTTCTTC. Translation: CASSVGPSYNEQFF.